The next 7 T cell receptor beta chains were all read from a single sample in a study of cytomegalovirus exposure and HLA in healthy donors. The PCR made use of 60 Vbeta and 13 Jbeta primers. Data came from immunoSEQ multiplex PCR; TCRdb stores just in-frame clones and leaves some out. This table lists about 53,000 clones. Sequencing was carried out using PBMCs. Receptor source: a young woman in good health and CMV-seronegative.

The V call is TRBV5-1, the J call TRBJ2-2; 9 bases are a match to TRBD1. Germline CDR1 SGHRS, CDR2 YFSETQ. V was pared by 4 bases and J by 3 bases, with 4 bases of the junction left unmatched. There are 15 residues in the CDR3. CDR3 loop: CASSPWDRDTGELFF. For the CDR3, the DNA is TGCGCCAGCAGCCCCTGGGACAGGGACACCGGGGAGCTGTTTTTT. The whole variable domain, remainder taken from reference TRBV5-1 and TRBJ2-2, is KAGVTQTPRYLIKTRGQQVTLSCSPISGHRSVSWYQQTPGQGLQFLFEYFSETQRNKGNFPGRFSGRQFSNSRSEMNVSTLELGDSALYLCASSPWDRDTGELFFGEGSRLTVL.

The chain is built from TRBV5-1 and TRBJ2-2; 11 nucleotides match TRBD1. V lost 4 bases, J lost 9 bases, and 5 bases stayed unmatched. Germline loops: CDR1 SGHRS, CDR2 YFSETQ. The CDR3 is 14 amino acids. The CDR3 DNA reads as TGCGCCAGCAGCAAGGACAGGGGGCCTCGGGAGCTGTTTTTT. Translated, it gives CASSKDRGPRELFF.

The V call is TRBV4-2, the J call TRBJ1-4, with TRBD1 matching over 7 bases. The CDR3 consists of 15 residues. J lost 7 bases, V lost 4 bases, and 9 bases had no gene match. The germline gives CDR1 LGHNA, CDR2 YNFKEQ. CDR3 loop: CASSPMTGSGEKLFF. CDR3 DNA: TGTGCCAGCAGCCCCATGACAGGGTCTGGTGAAAAACTGTTTTTT.

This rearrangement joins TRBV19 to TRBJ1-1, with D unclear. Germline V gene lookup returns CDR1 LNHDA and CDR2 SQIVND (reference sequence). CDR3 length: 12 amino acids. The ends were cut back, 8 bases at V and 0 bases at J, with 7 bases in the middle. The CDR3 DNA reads TGTGCCAGTTCCTATATGAACACTGAAGCTTTCTTT. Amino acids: CASSYMNTEAFF. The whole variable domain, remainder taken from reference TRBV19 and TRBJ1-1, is DGGITQSPKYLFRKEGQNVTLSCEQNLNHDAMYWYRQDPGQGLRLIYYSQIVNDFQKGDIAEGYSVSREKKESFPLTVTSAQKNPTAFYLCASSYMNTEAFFGQGTRLTVV.

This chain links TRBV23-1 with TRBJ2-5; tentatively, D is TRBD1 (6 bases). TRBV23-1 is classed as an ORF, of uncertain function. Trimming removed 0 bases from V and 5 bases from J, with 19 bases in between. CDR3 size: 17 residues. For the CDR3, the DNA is TGCGCCAGCAGTCAATCACAGAGTCAGGGGATTAGGGAGACCCAGTACTTC. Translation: CASSQSQSQGIRETQYF.

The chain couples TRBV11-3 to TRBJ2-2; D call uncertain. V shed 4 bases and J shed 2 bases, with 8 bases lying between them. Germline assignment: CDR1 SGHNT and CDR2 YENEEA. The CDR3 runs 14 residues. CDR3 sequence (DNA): TGTGCCAGCAGCTCCTCAGTAAACACCGGGGAGCTGTTTTTT. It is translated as CASSSSVNTGELFF.

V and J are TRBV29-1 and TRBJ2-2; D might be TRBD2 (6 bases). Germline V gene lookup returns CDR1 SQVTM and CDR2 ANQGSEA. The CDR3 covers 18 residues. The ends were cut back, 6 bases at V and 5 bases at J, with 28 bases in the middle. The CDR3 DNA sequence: TGCAGCGTCAGACTAAACGTGCGGGGAATTAGTGGAACCGGGGAGCTGTTTTTT. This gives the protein CSVRLNVRGISGTGELFF.